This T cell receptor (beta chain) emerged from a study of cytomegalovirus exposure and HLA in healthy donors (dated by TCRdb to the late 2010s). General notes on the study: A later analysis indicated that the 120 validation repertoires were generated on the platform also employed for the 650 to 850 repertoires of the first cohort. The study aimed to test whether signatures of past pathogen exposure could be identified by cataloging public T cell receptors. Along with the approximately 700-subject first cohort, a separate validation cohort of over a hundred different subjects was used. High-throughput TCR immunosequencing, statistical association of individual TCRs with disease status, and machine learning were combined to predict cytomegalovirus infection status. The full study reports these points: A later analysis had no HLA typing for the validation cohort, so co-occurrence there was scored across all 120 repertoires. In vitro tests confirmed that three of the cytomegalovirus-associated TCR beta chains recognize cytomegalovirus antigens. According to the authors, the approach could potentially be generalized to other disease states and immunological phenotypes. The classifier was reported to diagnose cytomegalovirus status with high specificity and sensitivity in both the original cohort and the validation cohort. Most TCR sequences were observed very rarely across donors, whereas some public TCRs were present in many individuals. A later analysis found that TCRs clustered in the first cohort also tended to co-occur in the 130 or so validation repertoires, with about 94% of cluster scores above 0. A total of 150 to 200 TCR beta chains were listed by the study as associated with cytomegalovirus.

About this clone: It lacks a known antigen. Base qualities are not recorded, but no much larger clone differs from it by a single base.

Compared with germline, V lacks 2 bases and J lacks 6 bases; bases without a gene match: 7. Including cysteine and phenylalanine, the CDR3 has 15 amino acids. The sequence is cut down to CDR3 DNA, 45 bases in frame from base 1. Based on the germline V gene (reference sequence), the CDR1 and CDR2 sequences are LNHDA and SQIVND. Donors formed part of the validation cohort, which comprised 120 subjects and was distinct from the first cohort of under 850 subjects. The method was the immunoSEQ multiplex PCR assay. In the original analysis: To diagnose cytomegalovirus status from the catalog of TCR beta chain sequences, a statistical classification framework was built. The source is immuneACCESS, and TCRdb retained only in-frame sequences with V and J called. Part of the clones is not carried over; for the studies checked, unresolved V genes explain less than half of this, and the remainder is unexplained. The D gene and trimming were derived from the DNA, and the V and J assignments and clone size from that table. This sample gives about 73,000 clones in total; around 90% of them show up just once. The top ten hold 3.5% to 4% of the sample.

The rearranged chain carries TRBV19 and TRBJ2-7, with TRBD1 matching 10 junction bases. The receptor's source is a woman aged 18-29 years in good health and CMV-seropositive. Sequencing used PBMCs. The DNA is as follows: TGTGCCAGTAGTATATACGGACAGGGGGGCGGCGAGCAGTACTTC. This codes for CASSIYGQGGGEQYF.